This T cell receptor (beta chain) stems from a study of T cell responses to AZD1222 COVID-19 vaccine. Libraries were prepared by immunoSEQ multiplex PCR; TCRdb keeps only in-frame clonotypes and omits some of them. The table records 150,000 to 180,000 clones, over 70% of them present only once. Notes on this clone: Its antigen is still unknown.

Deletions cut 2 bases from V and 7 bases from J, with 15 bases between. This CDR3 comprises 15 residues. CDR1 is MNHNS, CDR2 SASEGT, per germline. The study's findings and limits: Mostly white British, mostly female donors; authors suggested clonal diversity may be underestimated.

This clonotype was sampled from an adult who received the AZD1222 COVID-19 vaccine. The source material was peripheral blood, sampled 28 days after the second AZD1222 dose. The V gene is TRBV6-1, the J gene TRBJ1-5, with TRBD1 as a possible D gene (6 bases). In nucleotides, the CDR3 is TGTGCCAGCAGTGAACCCTTGGGGGCGGGCCAGCCCCAGCATTTT. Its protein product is CASSEPLGAGQPQHF.